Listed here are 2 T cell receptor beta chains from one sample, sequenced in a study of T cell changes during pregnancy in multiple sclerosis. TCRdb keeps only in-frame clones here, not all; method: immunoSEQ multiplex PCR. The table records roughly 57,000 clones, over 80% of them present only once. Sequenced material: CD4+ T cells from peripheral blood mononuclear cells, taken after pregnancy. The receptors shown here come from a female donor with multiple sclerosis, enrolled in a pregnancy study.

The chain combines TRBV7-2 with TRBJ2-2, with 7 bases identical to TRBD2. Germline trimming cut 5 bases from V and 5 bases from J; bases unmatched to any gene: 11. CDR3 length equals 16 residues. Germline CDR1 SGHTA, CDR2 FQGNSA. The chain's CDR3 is CASSPPLGGETGELFF. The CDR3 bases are TGTGCCAGCAGCCCGCCTTTGGGGGGGGAAACCGGGGAGCTGTTTTTT.

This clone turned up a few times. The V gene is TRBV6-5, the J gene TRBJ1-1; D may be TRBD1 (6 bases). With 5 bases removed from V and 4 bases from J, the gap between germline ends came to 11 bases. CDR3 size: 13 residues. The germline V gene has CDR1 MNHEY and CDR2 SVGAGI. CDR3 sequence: CASSAPTGTEAFF. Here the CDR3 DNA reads TGTGCCAGCAGTGCACCGACAGGCACTGAAGCTTTCTTT.